Below, 25 T cell receptor beta chains from the same sample are listed, as sequenced in a study of cytomegalovirus exposure and HLA in healthy donors. PCR was performed using 60 Vbeta and 13 Jbeta primers. Using immunoSEQ multiplex PCR, the repertoire was profiled, and TCRdb retains in-frame clones only, with some absent. The sample has 180,000 or so clones, approximately 84% seen once. The specimen was PBMCs. Receptors were obtained from a female donor in good health and CMV-seronegative.

V and J are TRBV7-9 and TRBJ2-7; 9 bases are a match to TRBD2. The germline V gene encodes CDR1 SEHNR and CDR2 FQNEAQ (reference sequence). V was clipped by 8 bases and J by 4 bases; unmatched bases: 12. The CDR3 spans 15 residues. This chain's CDR3 is CASLYTGTSPYEQYF. The CDR3 nucleotides are TGTGCCAGCCTCTATACCGGGACTAGCCCATACGAGCAGTACTTC.

The chain carries TRBV5-1 and TRBJ2-5; 12 nucleotides align to TRBD1. V was clipped by 2 bases and J by 5 bases; unmatched bases: 4. The V gene's germline CDR1 is SGHRS and CDR2 YFSETQ. The CDR3 extends over 15 amino acids. CDR3 DNA sequence: TGCGCCAGCAGCTTCGGGACAGGGGGCGTGGAGACCCAGTACTTC. Encoded protein: CASSFGTGGVETQYF.

The chain recombines TRBV7-9 with TRBJ2-1, with 10 bases fitting TRBD2. The CDR3 totals 18 residues. Per the germline V gene, CDR1 is SEHNR and CDR2 is FQNEAQ (reference sequence). The trim removed 2 bases at V and 4 bases at J, leaving 11 bases unmatched. As DNA, the CDR3 is TGTGCCAGCAGCTTATTTGACCCGGCTAGCGGGGGATACAATGAGCAGTTCTTC. This encodes CASSLFDPASGGYNEQFF. Filled out from reference TRBV7-9 and TRBJ2-1, the complete variable domain reads DTGVSQNPRHKITKRGQNVTFRCDPISEHNRLYWYRQTLGQGPEFLTYFQNEAQLEKSRLLSDRFSAERPKGSFSTLEIQRTEQGDSAMYLCASSLFDPASGGYNEQFFGPGTRLTVL.

A single count supports this clone. The junction and the germline gene differ at one end; a read error may be behind it. The J gene is TRBJ2-7, the V gene TRBV7-8, with 8 bases matching TRBD2. This CDR3 contains 14 residues. Germline CDR1 SGHVS, CDR2 FQNEAQ. CDR3: CASTLGTSGSEQYF. CDR3 coding DNA: TGTGCCAGCACCTTAGGGACTAGTGGGAGCGAGCAGTACTTC.

This clone was detected only once. This chain joins TRBV7-9 and TRBJ1-2; possible D gene TRBD1, 5 bases. Germline V lookup: CDR1 SEHNR, CDR2 FQNEAQ (reference sequence). V lost 1 base and J 4 bases, leaving 16 bases between the germline ends. CDR3 length equals 16 residues. CDR3 bases: TGTGCCAGCAGCTTAGATTCCGGGGGAAGAAGCTATGGCTACACCTTC. Translating it yields CASSLDSGGRSYGYTF.

This chain uses TRBV6-6 with TRBJ2-3; D gene uncertain. Germline V gene data show CDR1 as MNHNY and CDR2 as SVGAGI (reference sequence). The germline V and J ends were trimmed by 2 bases and 3 bases, with 6 bases remaining between them. The CDR3 sequence is 13 residues long. The CDR3 spells CASSYVRTDTQYF. The CDR3 region has the DNA TGTGCCAGCAGTTACGTGAGGACAGATACGCAGTATTTT.

The CDR3 DNA sequence: TGTGCCAGCAAGCCGGGACTAGCGGATTCTGGGGCCAACGTCCTGACTTTC. Protein: CASKPGLADSGANVLTF. This chain links TRBV10-3 with TRBJ2-6, with 11 nucleotides matching TRBD2. This CDR3 region has 17 residues. Germline V CDR1 and CDR2: ENHRY, SYGVKD. With V trimmed by 10 bases and J by 1 base, 9 bases remained unmatched.

On this clone itself: One junction end disagrees with the germline gene, perhaps due to a read error. The rearrangement links TRBV7-9 to TRBJ1-1; D unresolved. The CDR3 contains 14 residues. The germline V gene has CDR1 SEHNR and CDR2 FQNEAQ (reference sequence). Here the CDR3 DNA reads TGTTCCAGCAGCAGAACTGTGGCGGGAACTGAAGCTTTCTTT. This encodes CSSSRTVAGTEAFF.

The CDR3 reads CASSPYPGSSYNEQFF. The DNA for the CDR3 is TGTGCCAGCAGTCCATATCCGGGGAGCTCCTACAATGAGCAGTTCTTC. V and J are TRBV27 and TRBJ2-1, with D possibly being TRBD2 (5 bases). Trimming cost V 5 bases and J 0 bases, with 14 bases left between them. CDR3 length equals 16 residues. CDR1 and CDR2 (germline): MNHEY, SMNVEV (reference sequence).

This clone was seen more than once but under ten times. The V gene is TRBV6-1, the J gene TRBJ2-2; possibly TRBD2 for D (5 bases). The CDR3 has 14 residues. The germline V gene has CDR1 MNHNS and CDR2 SASEGT. The ends were cut back, 1 base at V and 10 bases at J, with 13 bases in the middle. CDR3 sequence reads: CASSEVDSISELFF. Written as DNA, the CDR3 is TGTGCCAGCAGTGAAGTGGACTCTATATCGGAGCTGTTTTTT.

The V gene is TRBV6-4, the J gene TRBJ2-1, with 9 bases aligning to TRBD1. V trimming: 4 bases; J trimming: 2 bases; junction bases outside the gene matches: 3. CDR1 is MRHNA, CDR2 SNTAGT, per germline. The CDR3 runs 15 residues. The CDR3 DNA sequence: TGTGCCAGCAGTGGGACAGGGGAGGCCTACAATGAGCAGTTCTTC. Encoded protein: CASSGTGEAYNEQFF.

The rearrangement joins TRBV7-7 to TRBJ2-5; D possibly corresponds to TRBD2 (5 bases). Germline V gene sequence: CDR1 SSHAT, CDR2 FNYEAQ (reference sequence). Trimming removed 1 base at V and 5 bases at J, with 8 bases between. The CDR3 length is 13 residues. CDR3 in DNA: TGTGCCAGCAGCTTAGTTCGGGGTGAGACCCAGTACTTC. Translating gives CASSLVRGETQYF.

The chain links TRBV5-1 to TRBJ2-2; no clear D gene. Germline CDR1 is SGHRS and CDR2 is YFSETQ. V gave up 3 bases and J gave up 1 base, with 7 bases separating them. This CDR3 comprises 14 residues. The CDR3 protein is CASSSRVNTGELFF. The DNA of the CDR3 is TGCGCCAGCAGCTCCCGGGTGAACACCGGGGAGCTGTTTTTT.

The chain links TRBV7-2 to TRBJ2-3; 14 nucleotides align to TRBD2. J gave up 2 bases and V 1 base, and 8 bases lay outside the gene matches. From germline, CDR1 is SGHTA and CDR2 FQGNSA. The CDR3 totals 19 residues. The CDR3 spells CASSLGVGTSGRVTDTQYF. As DNA, the CDR3 is TGTGCCAGCAGCTTAGGTGTGGGGACTAGCGGGAGAGTCACAGATACGCAGTATTTT.

The chain links TRBV30 to TRBJ1-2; D gene uncertain. Germline CDR1 GTSNPN, CDR2 SVGIG (reference sequence). This CDR3 spans 13 amino acids. Trimming shortened V by 0 bases and J by 9 bases, and 14 bases separated the two germline ends. The CDR3 DNA reads TGTGCCTGGAGTGTACAAATTCTCGGGAGCTACACCTTC. Its protein product is CAWSVQILGSYTF.

The chain joins TRBV18 to TRBJ2-2; possibly TRBD1 for D (5 bases). V was cut by 10 bases and J by 1 base, with 13 bases left in between. The germline V gene encodes CDR1 KGHSH and CDR2 LQKENI. This CDR3 comprises 14 residues. In DNA form, the CDR3 reads TGTGCCACCATGGACCAGGGGAACACCGGGGAGCTGTTTTTT. The encoded protein is CATMDQGNTGELFF.

The V and J genes are TRBV28 and TRBJ2-2, with D possibly being TRBD2 (6 bases). From germline, CDR1 is MDHEN and CDR2 SYDVKM. The CDR3 is 14 amino acids. Trimming removed 8 bases at V and 0 bases at J, with 10 bases between. The CDR3 nucleotides read TGTGCCAGCCGGGACTCTTCGAACACCGGGGAGCTGTTTTTT. This gives the protein CASRDSSNTGELFF.

This chain links TRBV13 with TRBJ2-1; D gene ambiguous. Trimming left V 3 bases short and J 0 bases short, with 9 bases between. This CDR3 has 15 residues. Germline V CDR1 and CDR2: PRHDT, FYEKMQ (reference sequence). CDR3 in DNA: TGTGCCAGCAGCTTGGGCCAGAGCTCCTACAATGAGCAGTTCTTC. Protein sequence: CASSLGQSSYNEQFF. Full variable domain (missing parts from reference TRBV13 and TRBJ2-1): AAGVIQSPRHLIKEKRETATLKCYPIPRHDTVYWYQQGPGQDPQFLISFYEKMQSDKGSIPDRFSAQQFSDYHSELNMSSLELGDSALYFCASSLGQSSYNEQFFGPGTRLTVL.

The genes are TRBV2 and TRBJ2-1; TRBD1 matches at 7 bases. Germline CDR1 SNHLY, CDR2 FYNNEI. CDR3 size: 15 residues. With V trimmed by 10 bases and J by 0 bases, 9 bases remained unmatched. The chain's CDR3 is CATQGGKSSYNEQFF. The CDR3 DNA follows: TGTGCCACCCAAGGGGGCAAGAGCTCCTACAATGAGCAGTTCTTC.

DNA of the CDR3: TGTGCCAGCAGCTTAGGGCAGGGGAAAACCTACGAGCAGTACTTC. It specifies CASSLGQGKTYEQYF. This chain joins TRBV7-3 and TRBJ2-7, with D perhaps matching TRBD1 (6 bases). This CDR3 has 15 residues. Germline V gene lookup returns CDR1 SGHTA and CDR2 FQGTGA. Trimming pared 2 bases from V and 2 bases from J, leaving 13 bases between.

This clone was counted between two and nine times. This chain joins TRBV2 and TRBJ2-5, with D hard to call. The DNA end favors TRBJ2-7, so the J call may be wrong. CDR3 length: 12 amino acids. Germline loops: CDR1 SNHLY, CDR2 FYNNEI. The CDR3 loop reads CASSFSSYEQYF. Written as DNA, the CDR3 is TGTGCCAGCAGTTTTAGCTCCTACGAGCAGTACTTC.

Here the CDR3 reads CASSDGGTGRTGELFF. CDR3 DNA sequence: TGTGCCAGCAGTGACGGCGGGACAGGGAGGACCGGGGAGCTGTTTTTT. V is TRBV6-1 and J is TRBJ2-2, with 9 nucleotides matching TRBD1. J was trimmed by 5 bases and V by 3 bases; bases with no gene match: 7. This CDR3 is built from 16 residues. Germline V gives CDR1 MNHNS, CDR2 SASEGT.

The chain couples TRBV4-1 to TRBJ1-2; TRBD1 matches 9 bases. Germline loops: CDR1 MGHRA, CDR2 YSYEKL. Losses at the gene ends were 3 bases for V and 5 bases for J; bases not matched to a gene: 4. The CDR3 covers 14 residues. The CDR3 loop reads CASSQEQGAYGYTF. The CDR3 DNA reads as TGCGCCAGCAGCCAGGAACAGGGGGCGTATGGCTACACCTTC.

The chain joins TRBV6-5 to TRBJ2-5; D is unresolved. The V gene's germline CDR1 is MNHEY and CDR2 SVGAGI. V dropped 3 bases and J dropped 3 bases, with 2 bases sitting between them. The CDR3 runs to 11 residues. As DNA, the CDR3 is TGTGCCAGCAGTTATAAAGAGACCCAGTACTTC. This translates into CASSYKETQYF.

J is TRBJ1-4 and V is TRBV6-5; the D gene is possibly TRBD1 (6 bases). V was shortened by 6 bases and J by 4 bases, with 12 bases between the two germline ends. The V gene's germline CDR1 is MNHEY and CDR2 SVGAGI. This CDR3 has 14 residues. In nucleotides, the CDR3 is TGTGCCAGCAGCACCAGGGGCATTAATGAAAAACTGTTTTTT. It yields the protein CASSTRGINEKLFF.